Listed below are T cell receptor beta chains from one sample, sequenced in a study of blood T cell repertoires in COVID-19. Sequencing was performed with immunoSEQ multiplex PCR; in TCRdb, only in-frame clones are kept and a portion is missing. The sample includes about 240,000 clones, 75% to 90% of them seen just once. The source material was peripheral blood. These receptors came from a man in his fifties or sixties who had recovered from COVID-19. Each CDR3 is given with its conserved first and last residue. D genes are given only for firm matches. Not every row has a clone size; where given, it reads once, few, many or a size class.

>NA|TRBV19|NA|TRBJ1-6
TGTGCCAGTAGTCCATCGAGCGGGAGGGCCCTCCACTTT
CASSPSSGRALHF
>TRBD1|TRBV5-6|NA|TRBJ1-1
TGTGCCAGCAGCCTACGGGACAGGATGAACACTGAAGCTTTCTTT
CASSLRDRMNTEAFF
>NA|TRBV9|NA|TRBJ2-2
TGTGCCAGCAGCGTAGTAGTCACCGGGGAGCTGTTTTTT
CASSVVVTGELFF
>NA|TRBV19|NA|TRBJ2-2
TGTGCCAGTAAAACGACAGGTGCCGGGGAGCTGTTTTTT
CASKTTGAGELFF
>NA|TRBV24-1|NA|TRBJ2-4
TGTGCCACCAGTGATCCTGGGGCAGTGGGCAAAAACATTCAGTACTTC
CATSDPGAVGKNIQYF
>NA|TRBV19|NA|TRBJ2-1
TGTGCCAGTAGTTTATGGGGGCAGGGTCCGAATGAGCAGTTCTTC
CASSLWGQGPNEQFF
>NA|TRBV1|NA|TRBJ2-1
TGCACCAGCAGTCAACTAGCGGGGGGCTACAATGAGCAGTTCTTC
CTSSQLAGGYNEQFF
>NA|TRBV5-1|NA|TRBJ2-1
TGCGCCAGCATGGGCCGTCGAGGGGACTATGAGCAGTTCTTC
CASMGRRGDYEQFF
>TRBD1|TRBV3-1/TRBV3-2|NA|TRBJ2-7
TGTGCCAGCAGCCAAGAACGCGCAGGGGGCGCGGGGGAGCAGTACTTC
CASSQERAGGAGEQYF
>NA|TRBV30|NA|TRBJ2-7
TGTGCCTGGAGTCCCCTTCCTGTGGGCCCAACAGAGCTTAGCTCCTACGAGCAGTACTTC
CAWSPLPVGPTELSSYEQYF
>NA|TRBV10-3|NA|TRBJ2-1
TGTGCCACCCTGAAACGTCCGGGAAACGAGCAGTTCTTC
CATLKRPGNEQFF
>NA|TRBV5-6|NA|TRBJ2-7
TGTGCCAGCAGCTTGGTTGCGACCCCAAGCGTCTACGAGCAGTACTTC
CASSLVATPSVYEQYF
>NA|TRBV5-1|once|TRBJ2-5
TGCGCCAGCAGCTTGGCGGTCGCTGAGACCCAGTACTTC
CASSLAVAETQYF
>NA|TRBV30|NA|TRBJ2-2
TGTGCCTGCCCTCCGGGACAACAGAACACCGGGGAGCTGTTTTTT
CACPPGQQNTGELFF
>TRBD1|TRBV27|NA|TRBJ1-4
TGTGCCAGCAGTTTACAGGGGGCTAATGAAAAACTGTTTTTT
CASSLQGANEKLFF
>TRBD1|TRBV24-1|NA|TRBJ1-1
TGTGCCACCAGTGAGGAGCCAGGGGGTGAAGAGAACACTGAAGCTTTCTTT
CATSEEPGGEENTEAFF
>NA|TRBV7-9|NA|TRBJ1-2
TGTGCCAGCAGCTTCCAGGACTATGGCTACACCTTC
CASSFQDYGYTF
>TRBD1|TRBV19|NA|TRBJ2-1
TGTGCCAGTAGTCCCAGGACAGGGCTCTCTTACAATGAGCAGTTCTTC
CASSPRTGLSYNEQFF
>TRBD1|TRBV11-2|once|TRBJ1-2
TGTGCCAGCAGCCTAGGGACAGATGGCTACACCTTC
CASSLGTDGYTF
>NA|TRBV15|once|TRBJ1-2
TGTGCCACCAGCAATACAGGTCCGAAAGGCTACACCTTC
CATSNTGPKGYTF
>NA|TRBV18|NA|TRBJ1-1
TGTGCCAGCTCACCAGGCGGGATTAATGAAGCTTTCTTT
CASSPGGINEAFF
>TRBD2|TRBV5-1|NA|TRBJ2-2
TGCGCCAGCAGCATTATAGCGGGGGGCCCCGGGGAGCTGTTTTTT
CASSIIAGGPGELFF
>NA|TRBV5-4|NA|TRBJ1-1
TGTGCCAGCAGCCTGCGAGGGAACACTGAAGCTTTCTTT
CASSLRGNTEAFF
>TRBD2|TRBV4-2|NA|TRBJ2-4
TGTGCCAGCAGCCAAGTTCGGCTAGCGGGGGGGCTGACCAAAAACATTCAGTACTTC
CASSQVRLAGGLTKNIQYF
>NA|TRBV10-3|NA|TRBJ1-2
TGTGCCATCACCCCAGGGTCATCGTCTGGTTACACCTTC
CAITPGSSSGYTF
>NA|TRBV14|NA|TRBJ2-1
TGTGCCAGCAGCCAGGTGGAGGGGCCCCTAGGGGAGCAGTTCTTC
CASSQVEGPLGEQFF
>NA|TRBV25-1|NA|TRBJ1-2
TGTGCCAGCAGTGAATTTGGAGCAGGGTCAGGGAATCATGGCTACACCTTC
CASSEFGAGSGNHGYTF
>NA|TRBV12-2|NA|TRBJ2-5
TGTGCAAGTCGCTCCTGTTCGGGGGGACAAGAGACCCAGTACTTC
CASRSCSGGQETQYF
>TRBD1|TRBV7-9|NA|TRBJ1-6
TGTGCCAGCAGCTTAGAGGGGACAGGGAATTCACCCCTCCACTTT
CASSLEGTGNSPLHF
>TRBD1|TRBV6-1|NA|TRBJ1-2
TGTGCCAGCAGTGAGACAGGGGGAGGCTACACCTTC
CASSETGGGYTF
>NA|TRBV5-4|NA|TRBJ1-3
TGTGCCAGCAGCGCTCAGGGGAGCTCTGGAAACACCATATATTTT
CASSAQGSSGNTIYF
>NA|TRBV12-3/TRBV12-4|NA|TRBJ2-7
TGTGCCAGCAGTTCTGCCACGGTCCACGAGCAGTACTTC
CASSSATVHEQYF
>TRBD2|TRBV5-1|NA|TRBJ2-3
TGCGCCAGCAGCCCGAGGACTAGCCCTAGGAGCACAGATACGCAGTATTTT
CASSPRTSPRSTDTQYF
>TRBD1|TRBV5-1|NA|TRBJ1-2
TGCGCCAGCAGCTTTTCAGGGGGCGGAGGCTACACCTTC
CASSFSGGGGYTF
>TRBD2|TRBV6-4|few|TRBJ2-6
TGTGCCAGCAGTGGAGGTAGCGGGGGAGTCTCTGGGGCCAACGTCCTGACTTTC
CASSGGSGGVSGANVLTF
>NA|TRBV3-1/TRBV3-2|NA|TRBJ1-6
TGTGCCAGCAGCCAAGTAGAGAGCTCACCCCTCCACTTT
CASSQVESSPLHF
>TRBD2|TRBV11-2|NA|TRBJ2-1
TGTGCCAGCAGCCAACTAGCGGGGGGTTCCTACAATGAGCAGTTCTTC
CASSQLAGGSYNEQFF
>TRBD1|TRBV11-3|NA|TRBJ2-7
TGTGCCAGCAGCTGCGGACAGGGTGGCGAGCAGTACTTC
CASSCGQGGEQYF
>NA|TRBV10-3|NA|TRBJ2-6
TGTGCCATTCTGGGGGAGGAGGGGGCCGGGGCCAACGTCCTGACTTTC
CAILGEEGAGANVLTF
>NA|TRBV12-3/TRBV12-4|NA|TRBJ2-1
TGTGTCATTTCGGCCTACAATGAGCAGTTCTTC
CVISAYNEQFF
>TRBD2|TRBV2|NA|TRBJ2-1
TGTGCCACCCAACCGACTAGCGGGGACTACAATGAGCAGTTCTTC
CATQPTSGDYNEQFF
>NA|TRBV5-8|once|TRBJ2-7
TGTGCCAGCAGCTTGGTTCGCTACGAGCAGTACTTC
CASSLVRYEQYF
>TRBD1|TRBV6-1|NA|TRBJ2-3
TGTGCCAGCAGTGAAATTCTGGCAGGGGGCGGTGATACGCAGTATTTT
CASSEILAGGGDTQYF
>NA|TRBV10-3|NA|TRBJ1-1
TGTGCCATCAGTCAGAACACTGAAGCTTTCTTT
CAISQNTEAFF
>TRBD1|TRBV6-5|NA|TRBJ1-1
TGTGCCAGCACCGCACAGGGGTTGGGCACTGAAGCTTTCTTT
CASTAQGLGTEAFF
>TRBD2|TRBV5-5|few|TRBJ2-1
TGTGCCAGCAGCCATAGCCCGGGGGGAAACAATGAGCAGTTCTTC
CASSHSPGGNNEQFF
>TRBD1|TRBV6-5|NA|TRBJ2-2
TGTGCCGGGGGGACAGGGTTAACCGGGGAGCTGTTTTTT
CAGGTGLTGELFF